The 11 T cell receptor beta chains below all came from one sample that was sequenced in a study of shared clonotypes between healthy human individuals. The assay was immunoSEQ multiplex PCR, and TCRdb's table has in-frame clones only and misses some. The data contain over 1.4 million clones, over 95% of them singletons. Material for sequencing was naive CD4+ T cells sorted from blood. Regarding subset: CD45RA+ positively selected. The origin of the receptors is a man aged 25 to 40 in good health.

The chain recombines TRBV28 with TRBJ2-1; 7 bases are a match to TRBD1. J was trimmed by 3 bases and V by 5 bases; bases with no gene match: 7. CDR1 and CDR2 (germline): MDHEN, SYDVKM. This CDR3 is built from 15 residues. CDR3 sequence (DNA): TGTGCCAGCAGTCTCACAGGGGTTAACTACAATGAGCAGTTCTTC. This codes for CASSLTGVNYNEQFF.

The CDR3 spells CASSLALAGGPYEQYF. In DNA form, the CDR3 reads TGTGCCAGCAGCTTGGCCCTAGCGGGAGGGCCCTACGAGCAGTACTTC. V usage is TRBV5-6 and J usage is TRBJ2-7; the match to TRBD2 covers 12 bases. CDR3 size: 16 residues. CDR1 is SGHDT and CDR2 is YYEEEE in the germline V gene. The J segment lost 2 bases and the V segment lost 0 bases, leaving 3 bases of the junction unmatched.

The J gene is TRBJ2-3, the V gene TRBV4-1, with 10 bases identical to TRBD2. Looked up from germline, CDR1 is MGHRA and CDR2 is YSYEKL. The CDR3 is 16 amino acids. J gave up 4 bases and V 1 base, and 5 bases lay outside the gene matches. CDR3 in DNA: TGCGCCAGCAGCCAAGCGTCTAGCGGGAGCGCAGATACGCAGTATTTT. Amino acid sequence: CASSQASSGSADTQYF.

The chain uses TRBV11-2 and TRBJ2-3; the D is unclear. Trimming removed 6 bases from V and 4 bases from J, with 8 bases in between. The length of the CDR3 is 12 residues. CDR1 is SGHAT, CDR2 FQNNGV, per germline. The CDR3 loop is CASSPSPDTQYF. The CDR3, as DNA: TGTGCCAGCAGTCCATCCCCAGATACGCAGTATTTT.

The chain links TRBV11-2 to TRBJ1-4, with D hard to call. The germline gives CDR1 SGHAT, CDR2 FQNNGV. This CDR3 region has 19 residues. V lost 0 bases, J lost 0 bases, and 17 bases lay in between. CDR3 DNA sequence: TGTGCCAGCAGCTTAGAATTCCATACGGGCCTTGCAACTAATGAAAAACTGTTTTTT. This gives the protein CASSLEFHTGLATNEKLFF.

This clone was found once. The chain recombines TRBV6-5 with TRBJ2-7; no reliable D call. The CDR3 is 15 residues long. V lost 6 bases to trimming and J lost 0 bases, with 15 bases between them. Germline V gene sequence: CDR1 MNHEY, CDR2 SVGAGI. The chain's CDR3 is CASSRLVGASYEQYF. Written as DNA, the CDR3 is TGTGCCAGCAGCCGCCTCGTGGGCGCCTCCTACGAGCAGTACTTC.

The chain has TRBV5-1 and TRBJ2-7; 7 nucleotides match TRBD1. The CDR3 has 14 amino acids. V lost 6 bases, J lost 0 bases, and 6 bases stayed unmatched. Per the germline V gene, CDR1 is SGHRS and CDR2 is YFSETQ. The CDR3 nucleotides read TGCGCCAGCAACAGCTACAGGGGCTCCTACGAGCAGTACTTC. Protein: CASNSYRGSYEQYF.

V gene TRBV19 combines with J gene TRBJ2-5; the D call may be TRBD1 or TRBD2 (6 bases each). Germline V gives CDR1 LNHDA, CDR2 SQIVND (reference sequence). V lost 5 bases and J lost 5, with 18 bases in between. The CDR3 is 15 amino acids. In nucleotides, the CDR3 is TGTGCCAGTAGTGCCGGGGGCAACCGCCCGGAGACCCAGTACTTC. Its translation is CASSAGGNRPETQYF.

The gene calls are TRBV30 and TRBJ1-5; D unclear. CDR1 and CDR2 from the germline V gene are GTSNPN and SVGIG (reference sequence). This CDR3 has 14 amino acids. Trimming removed 1 base at V and 5 bases at J, with 12 bases between. CDR3 in amino acids: CAWSEAVIYQPQHF. In DNA form, the CDR3 reads TGTGCCTGGAGTGAGGCAGTGATTTATCAGCCCCAGCATTTT.

Remarks on this clone: This CDR3 is also generated by other DNA sequences in the sample. The chain couples TRBV9 to TRBJ2-2; D perhaps matches TRBD2 (5 bases). Germline V gene lookup returns CDR1 SGDLS and CDR2 YYNGEE. The CDR3 is made up of 15 amino acids. The V end was cut by 0 bases, the J end by 1 base, with 7 bases between. The CDR3: CASSVAGGNTGELFF. CDR3 nucleotide sequence: TGTGCCAGCAGCGTAGCTGGAGGGAACACCGGGGAGCTGTTTTTT.

Concerning this clone itself: Other DNA sequences of this sample code for an identical CDR3. This chain connects TRBV9 to TRBJ2-6, with a possible D match to TRBD1 (6 bases). Trimming removed 2 bases from V and 1 base from J, with 7 bases in between. CDR1 SGDLS and CDR2 YYNGEE come from the germline V gene. This CDR3 has 15 amino acids. CDR3 bases: TGTGCCAGCAGCGTCCAGGGGTCTGGGGCCAACGTCCTGACTTTC. Protein product: CASSVQGSGANVLTF.